A selection of T cell receptor beta chains follows, all from one sample in a study of cytomegalovirus exposure and HLA in healthy donors. Here immunoSEQ multiplex PCR was the method, and the copy in TCRdb shows in-frame clones only, minus some. The sample holds about 73,000 clones, 65% to 80% seen once. The sample taken for sequencing was PBMCs. Every receptor here comes from a man aged 65-85 years in good health and CMV-seronegative. Each CDR3 is given with its conserved first and last residue. A D gene is named only where the DNA matches it firmly. A row's size may be missing; if present it is once, few, many or a size class.

>TRBJ2-2|TRBD1|.|TRBV7-8|16
TGTGCCAGCAGCCACCAGGACAGGGGGGACACCGGGGAGCTGTTTTTT
CASSHQDRGDTGELFF
>TRBJ1-2|.|few|TRBV7-9|15
TGTGCCAGCAGCTTAGTGGTTCACTGCGGCTATGGCTACACCTTC
CASSLVVHCGYGYTF
>TRBJ1-1|.|.|TRBV18|14
TGTGCCAGCTCACCATACAGGCAGAACACTGAAGCTTTCTTT
CASSPYRQNTEAFF
>TRBJ2-5|TRBD2|once|TRBV5-1|14
TGCGCCAGCAGCTTAGCGGGAGTAGGGGAGACCCAGTACTTC
CASSLAGVGETQYF
>TRBJ1-3|TRBD1|few|TRBV10-3|14
TGTGCCATCAGTGGACAGGGATCTGGAAACACCATATATTTT
CAISGQGSGNTIYF
>TRBJ1-4|.|.|TRBV6-5|15
TGTGCCAGCAGTGTCTACCGGGGAACTAATGAAAAACTGTTTTTT
CASSVYRGTNEKLFF
>TRBJ2-3|.|.|TRBV4-1|15
TGCGCCAGCAGCCAAGTAGGGGTTAACACAGATACGCAGTATTTT
CASSQVGVNTDTQYF
>TRBJ2-7|.|.|TRBV10-2|14
TGCGCCAGCAGTGAGTCCCCCGGGGTGGGAGAGCAGTACTTC
CASSESPGVGEQYF
>TRBJ2-7|TRBD2|.|TRBV7-6|19
TGTGCCAGCAGCTCCGCCCCCGGGACTAGCGGGCGGATCCCCCACGAGCAGTACTTC
CASSSAPGTSGRIPHEQYF
>TRBJ1-6|TRBD1|.|TRBV6-5|15
TGTGCCAGCAGCCCCGGGTGGGGGCGACAGGGGCCCCTCCACTTT
CASSPGWGRQGPLHF
>TRBJ1-2|.|.|TRBV5-4|13
TGTGCCAGCAGCTCTGTATCTAACTATGGCTACACCTTC
CASSSVSNYGYTF
>TRBJ1-6|TRBD1|.|TRBV9|15
TGTGCCAGCAGCGTAGCCCAGGGGGCAAATTCACCCCTCCACTTT
CASSVAQGANSPLHF
>TRBJ2-3|TRBD2|.|TRBV25-1|17
TGTGCCAGCAGTGATCCCGGACTAGCGGCCGCCACAGATACGCAGTATTTT
CASSDPGLAAATDTQYF
>TRBJ2-1|.|.|TRBV6-6|11
TGTGCCAGCACCCAATACAATGAGCAGTTCTTC
CASTQYNEQFF
>TRBJ2-7|TRBD1|.|TRBV15|14
TGTGCCACCAGCAGGGGACAGGGAGGACCCCCGGTGTACTTC
CATSRGQGGPPVYF
>TRBJ2-3|TRBD2|few|TRBV30|15
TGTGCCTGGAGTGGGTTAGCGGGGCGGACAGATACGCAGTATTTT
CAWSGLAGRTDTQYF
>TRBJ1-2|.|.|TRBV4-3|16
TGCGCCAGCAGCCAAGAGGCGGGCTATGGGGATGGTGGCTACACCTTC
CASSQEAGYGDGGYTF
>TRBJ2-1|.|.|TRBV10-2|17
TGCGCCAGCAGTGATTGGGGGCCCGTTGAGTCCTACAATGAGCAGTTCTTC
CASSDWGPVESYNEQFF
>TRBJ1-6|TRBD1|.|TRBV7-2|15
TGTGCCAGCAGCTCCTCGACAGGGGTTGGTAAACCCCTCCACTTT
CASSSSTGVGKPLHF
>TRBJ2-1|TRBD2|.|TRBV6-5|16
TGTGCCAGCAGTTCGGGACTAGCGGTATCCTACAATGAGCAGTTCTTC
CASSSGLAVSYNEQFF
>TRBJ1-6|TRBD1|.|TRBV5-5|17
TGTGCCAGCAGCCCTATGGCCGGGACAGGGTATGATTCACCCCTCCACTTT
CASSPMAGTGYDSPLHF
>TRBJ1-2|TRBD1|medium-sized|TRBV13|15
TGTGCCAGCAGCCGAATTCGGACAGGGAACTATGGCTACACCTTC
CASSRIRTGNYGYTF
>TRBJ2-7|.|.|TRBV7-7|15
TGTGCTAGCAGCGTACGGGCCGACAGCTCCTACGAGCAGTACTTC
CASSVRADSSYEQYF
>TRBJ2-5|.|.|TRBV13|12
TGTGCCAGCAGCTTAGTCGGTCTGGAGCAGTACTTC
CASSLVGLEQYF
>TRBJ2-1|TRBD1|.|TRBV6-5|16
TGTGCCAGCAGTTACCAGGGACAGGGGGCGGGCAATGAGCAGTTCTTC
CASSYQGQGAGNEQFF
>TRBJ2-1|TRBD2|.|TRBV7-2|16
TGTGCCAGCAGCAAGACTCCGGGACTACCTAACAATGAGCAGTTCTTC
CASSKTPGLPNNEQFF
>TRBJ2-1|TRBD1|.|TRBV4-1|16
TGCGCCAGCAGCCACCCCGGGACAGGGTTCTACAATGAGCAGTTCTTC
CASSHPGTGFYNEQFF
>TRBJ2-5|TRBD1|.|TRBV5-1|14
TGCGCCAGCAGTTCCTTGACAGGGGAAGAGACCCAGTACTTC
CASSSLTGEETQYF
>TRBJ1-5|.|.|TRBV28|14
TGTGCCAGCAGGGACAGTCTTAGCAATCAGCCCCAGCATTTT
CASRDSLSNQPQHF
>TRBJ2-1|TRBD2|few|TRBV5-1|14
TGCGCCAGCAGCTCAGGACTAGAGGGCAATGAGCAGTTCTTC
CASSSGLEGNEQFF